This T cell receptor (beta chain) was obtained from a study of T-cell reconstitution after alpha-beta-depleted transplantation in children. V lost 6 bases to trimming and J lost 3 bases, with 12 bases between them. This CDR3 has 13 residues. The authors prepared the TCRbeta library with unique molecular identifiers. TCRdb re-derived calls from the PCR reads in MiXCR, one entry per CDR3 protein. The sample contains some 240,000 distinct CDR3 sequences, more than 10% of which appear only once. This clonotype was recorded many times. The clonotype originates from a human donor who donated a stem cell graft to a child with acute lymphoblastic leukemia. The sample here was PBMCs from the stem cell graft donor, taken from the stem cell graft. The chain carries TRBV12-3 or TRBV12-4 and TRBJ2-7, with D perhaps matching TRBD1 (6 bases). The CDR3: CASRQGKIYEQYF. The CDR3 DNA sequence: TGTGCCAGCAGACAGGGTAAAATCTACGAGCAGTACTTC.